This TCR beta chain originates from a study of spatial heterogeneity in lung cancer. Indicated time point: sample taken at primary tumor resection. The donors, more than 55 patients with untreated early-stage non-small cell lung cancer, provided the samples. Whole RNA was taken from tumor, nontumor lung or frozen PBMC; it was then sequenced unsorted. A few counts support this clonotype. Its antigen is as yet unknown. The germline V gene encodes CDR1 MNHEY and CDR2 SVGEGT. CDR3 size: 16 residues. V shed 2 bases and J shed 0 bases, with 11 bases lying between them. TCRdb redid the calling of the 5' RACE reads with MiXCR, one entry per CDR3 protein. The sample holds 40,000 to 45,000 distinct CDR3 sequences, roughly an eighth seen once. General observations from the study: Ubiquitous, expanded tumor-derived TCRs were more frequently observed in blood at resection than at follow-up.

This clonotype was sampled from a male donor with early-stage non-small cell lung cancer. The rearrangement links TRBV6-2 or TRBV6-3 to TRBJ2-1, with D perhaps TRBD2 (6 bases). Sequencing was performed on PBMCs, taken at surgery. Written as DNA, the CDR3 is TGTGCCAGCAGTTACGCCCGGGACTTCTCCTACAATGAGCAGTTCTTC. Residues: CASSYARDFSYNEQFF.